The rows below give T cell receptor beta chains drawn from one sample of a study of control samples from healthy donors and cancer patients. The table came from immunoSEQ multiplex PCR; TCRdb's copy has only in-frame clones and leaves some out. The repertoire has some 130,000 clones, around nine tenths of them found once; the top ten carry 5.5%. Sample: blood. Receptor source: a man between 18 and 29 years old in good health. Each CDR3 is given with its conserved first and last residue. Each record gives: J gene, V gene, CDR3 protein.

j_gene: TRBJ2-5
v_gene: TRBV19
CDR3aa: CASSISRDRGRQETQYF

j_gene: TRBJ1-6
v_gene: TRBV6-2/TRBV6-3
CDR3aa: CASSRGHNSPLHF

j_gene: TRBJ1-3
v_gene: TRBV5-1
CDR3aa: CASSLGPNRGSGNTIYF

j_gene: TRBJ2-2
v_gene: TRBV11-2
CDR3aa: CASSLGLAGGPDTGELFF

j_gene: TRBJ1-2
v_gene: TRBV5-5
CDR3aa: CASSPPGTSYGYTF

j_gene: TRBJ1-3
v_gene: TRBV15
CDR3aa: CATSRTAQGDSNTIYF

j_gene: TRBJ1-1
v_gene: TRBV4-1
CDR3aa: CASSQDPTGGTEAFF

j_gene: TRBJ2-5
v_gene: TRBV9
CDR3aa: CASSVQAQETQYF

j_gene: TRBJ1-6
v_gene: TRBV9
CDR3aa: CASSLWDRGDNSPLHF

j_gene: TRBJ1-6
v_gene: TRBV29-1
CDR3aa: CSVDQTYPSSYNSPLHF

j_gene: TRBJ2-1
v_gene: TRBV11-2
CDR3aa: CASSVRTSGSSEQFF

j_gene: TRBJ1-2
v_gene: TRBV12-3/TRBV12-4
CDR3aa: CASSLNADGYTF

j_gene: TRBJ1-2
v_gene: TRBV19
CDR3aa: CASSTTGARGYGYTF

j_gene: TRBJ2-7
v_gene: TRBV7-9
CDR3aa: CASSPGQGVSYEQYF

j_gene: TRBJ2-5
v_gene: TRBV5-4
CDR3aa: CASSLERAGKTQYF

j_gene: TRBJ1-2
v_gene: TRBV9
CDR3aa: CASSVGGGGYTF

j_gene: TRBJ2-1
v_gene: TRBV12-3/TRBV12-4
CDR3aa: CASTPGLYNEQFF

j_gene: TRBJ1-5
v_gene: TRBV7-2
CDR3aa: CAAGSGYSNQPQHF

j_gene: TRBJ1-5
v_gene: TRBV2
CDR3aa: CASREQGAGNQPQHF

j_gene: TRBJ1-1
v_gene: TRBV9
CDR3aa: CASSVTANTEAFF

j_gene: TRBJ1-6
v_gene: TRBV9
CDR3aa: CASSALDRNINSPLHF

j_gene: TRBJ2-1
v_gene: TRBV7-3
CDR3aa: CASSLGAGSYNEQFF

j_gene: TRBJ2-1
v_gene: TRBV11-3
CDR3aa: CASSPLGQAFYNEQFF

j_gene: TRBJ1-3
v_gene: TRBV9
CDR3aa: CASSSQGPGNTIYF

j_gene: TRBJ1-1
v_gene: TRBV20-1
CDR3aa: CSASLNTEAFF

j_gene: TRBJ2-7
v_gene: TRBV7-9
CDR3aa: CASSPGGTAYEQYF

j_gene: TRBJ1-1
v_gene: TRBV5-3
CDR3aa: CARSPGKSRDRHPNTEAFF

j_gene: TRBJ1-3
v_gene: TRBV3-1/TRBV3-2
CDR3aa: CASSQDLVSGNTIYF

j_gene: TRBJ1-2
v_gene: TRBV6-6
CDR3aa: CASSYSGTVDGYTF

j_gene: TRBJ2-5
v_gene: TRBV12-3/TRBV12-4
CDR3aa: CASSSSPESQYF

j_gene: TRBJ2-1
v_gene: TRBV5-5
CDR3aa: CASSLRLADYNEQFF

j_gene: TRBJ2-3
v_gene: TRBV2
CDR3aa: CASSELRGRTDTQYF

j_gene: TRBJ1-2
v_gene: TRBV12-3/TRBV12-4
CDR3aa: CASSLGRGVGYTF

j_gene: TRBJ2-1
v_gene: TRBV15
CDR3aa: CATSRVGQLNEQFF